The TCR beta chain under discussion was sequenced for a study of OX40 agonist ivuxolimab in advanced cancers. Using immunoSEQ multiplex PCR, the repertoire was profiled, and TCRdb retains in-frame clones only, with some absent. The sample lists roughly 26,000 clones; roughly 85% were seen once. The table lists this clone with a few counts. Trimming removed 2 bases at V and 9 bases at J, with 17 bases between. The germline V gene encodes CDR1 ENHRY and CDR2 SYGVKD. CDR3 length: 16 amino acids. This TCR was recovered from an adult with an advanced solid tumor such as melanoma, head and neck, liver or kidney cancer. The sample in question was CD4+ or CD8+ T cells sorted from blood, obtained in a trial of the OX40 agonist ivuxolimab. The gene calls are TRBV10-3 and TRBJ1-6; maybe TRBD1 (5 bases). This CDR3 is CAISEEGQGRGSPLHF. For the CDR3, the DNA is TGTGCCATCAGTGAGGAGGGCCAGGGAAGAGGTTCACCCCTCCACTTT.